Below, one T cell receptor (beta chain) is given with its context. Produced via immunoSEQ multiplex PCR; TCRdb's table is partial and in-frame only. Of about 78,000 clones listed, around 86% are singletons. These data belong to a study of blood T cell repertoires in COVID-19. The CDR3 is made up of 17 amino acids. V shed 0 bases and J shed 2 bases, with 17 bases lying between them. Germline assignment: CDR1 LGHNA and CDR2 YSLEER. Sequencing used peripheral blood. The chain joins TRBV4-3 to TRBJ2-7, with D possibly TRBD2 on 5 matching bases. This TCR was recovered from an older woman with acute or convalescent COVID-19. The CDR3 loop is CASSQDLGESVAYEQYF. The CDR3 DNA follows: TGCGCCAGCAGCCAAGATTTGGGAGAAAGTGTGGCCTACGAGCAGTACTTC.